The rows below give T cell receptor beta chains drawn from one sample of a study of T-cell reconstitution after alpha-beta-depleted transplantation in children. TCRdb called the PCR reads again in MiXCR, with one record for every CDR3 protein. Of roughly 200,000 distinct CDR3 sequences listed, around 9.6% are singletons. Specimen: PBMCs from the stem cell graft donor, collected from the stem cell graft. Receptors were obtained from a human donor who donated a stem cell graft to a child with acute lymphoblastic leukemia. CDR3s include the opening cysteine and the closing phenylalanine or tryptophan. A D gene is named only where the DNA matches it firmly. Clone size is shown for a subset of rows, as once, few, many or a class of expanded clone.

>TRBJ2-1|few|TRBV29-1|TRBD2
TGCAGCGGCGCTACTAGCGGCAATGAGCAGTTCTTC
CSGATSGNEQFF
>TRBJ1-2|few|TRBV13|TRBD1
TGTGCCAGCAGCTTTGCCCCGGGACAGGGGAGCTATGGCTACACCTTC
CASSFAPGQGSYGYTF
>TRBJ2-1|few|TRBV20-1|TRBD2
TGCAGTGCTAGGGGACTAGCGATTGATGAGCAGTTCTTC
CSARGLAIDEQFF
>TRBJ2-6|NA|TRBV19|TRBD1
TGTGCCAGTAGTGGGACAGGGGGCTCTGGGGCCAACGTCCTGACTTTC
CASSGTGGSGANVLTF
>TRBJ1-5|few|TRBV19|NA
TGTGCCAGTAGTATTGTACCGGATCAGCCCCAGCATTTT
CASSIVPDQPQHF
>TRBJ1-6|many|TRBV10-2|NA
TGCGCCAGCACCCCAGGGGTGACTTCACCCCTCCACTTT
CASTPGVTSPLHF
>TRBJ2-7|NA|TRBV3-1|NA
TGTGCCAGCAGCCAAGAATATCGCGAGCAGTACTTC
CASSQEYREQYF
>TRBJ2-2|few|TRBV12-3/TRBV12-4|NA
TGTGCCAGCAGTCCACTCTTCCGGGGGGCCACATCGGGGGCCGGGGAGCTGTTTTTT
CASSPLFRGATSGAGELFF
>TRBJ1-6|few|TRBV15|NA
TGTGCCACCAGCAGAGATGGGGCCCTCCACTTT
CATSRDGALHF
>TRBJ2-7|many|TRBV29-1|TRBD1
TGCAGCGTTGAAGCCCCGACAGGGTTTTCCTACGAGCAGTACTTC
CSVEAPTGFSYEQYF
>TRBJ2-5|few|TRBV27|TRBD2
TGTGCCAGCACCGGCGGGGGGGCCGGAGAGACCCAGTACTTC
CASTGGGAGETQYF
>TRBJ1-5|few|TRBV12-3/TRBV12-4|NA
TGTGCCAGCAGTTGGCAGGGGACGAGCAATCAGCCCCAGCATTTT
CASSWQGTSNQPQHF
>TRBJ1-1|once|TRBV27|NA
TGTGCCAGCAGATCGGGGAGGGCGGTTCTTACTGAAGCTTTCTTT
CASRSGRAVLTEAFF
>TRBJ2-1|few|TRBV27|NA
TGTGCCAGCACCTTAGCGGAGGACCGGGATGAGCAGTTCTTC
CASTLAEDRDEQFF
>TRBJ2-3|few|TRBV20-1|TRBD2
TGCAGTGCTAGTCGTTCGCGGGGGGGAGCGACAGATACGCAGTATTTT
CSASRSRGGATDTQYF
>TRBJ1-6|NA|TRBV6-1|NA
TGTGCCAGCAGACTTAGGGATAGCTCCTATAATTCACCCCTCCACTTT
CASRLRDSSYNSPLHF
>TRBJ2-5|NA|TRBV7-9|TRBD2
TGTGCCAGCAGCTCGAGCGGGGGTCCTCCAGGGACCCAGTACTTC
CASSSSGGPPGTQYF
>TRBJ2-7|few|TRBV10-3|NA
TGTGCCATCTTGGTGGGGGGCTCCTACGAGCAGTACTTC
CAILVGGSYEQYF
>TRBJ1-2|NA|TRBV11-2|NA
TGTGCCAGCAGCTTAGTGTCCAGGGAGGACTATGGCTACACCTTC
CASSLVSREDYGYTF
>TRBJ1-5|few|TRBV18|NA
TGTGCCAGCTCAAATGATAGGAGCAATCAGCCCCAGCATTTT
CASSNDRSNQPQHF
>TRBJ1-1|NA|TRBV29-1|TRBD1
TGCAGCGTGTACAGGGGGGACACTGAAGCTTTCTTT
CSVYRGDTEAFF
>TRBJ2-7|many|TRBV11-2|NA
TGTGCCAGCAGCTTAGGCTTCAATCCGGGCGCGCAGTACTTC
CASSLGFNPGAQYF
>TRBJ2-3|NA|TRBV27|NA
TGTGCCAGCAGTCAGGACGGGGGGCGCACAGATACGCAGTATTTT
CASSQDGGRTDTQYF
>TRBJ1-2|few|TRBV25-1|NA
TGTGCCAGCAGTGAATTCACTAACTATGGCTACACCTTC
CASSEFTNYGYTF
>TRBJ1-2|few|TRBV20-1|TRBD1
TGCAGTGCTCCAAGGCGGGACAGGGGACGCGGGCTTAACTATGGCTACACCTTC
CSAPRRDRGRGLNYGYTF
>TRBJ1-2|few|TRBV29-1|TRBD1
TGTGGTATAGGACAGGATAACTATGGCTACACCTTC
CGIGQDNYGYTF
>TRBJ2-1|many|TRBV7-9|TRBD1
TGTGCCAGCAGCTGGGCGGACAGGGACAATGAGCAGTTCTTC
CASSWADRDNEQFF
>TRBJ2-2|many|TRBV5-6|NA
TGTGCCAGCAGCTTATCCGTGCGGGGAAGCAGGGGCACCGGGGAGCTGTTTTTT
CASSLSVRGSRGTGELFF
>TRBJ1-1|many|TRBV11-2|NA
TGTGCCAGCAGCTTCCCCGTTGGATCGAAAGCTTTCTTT
CASSFPVGSKAFF
>TRBJ1-1|NA|TRBV16|NA
TGTGCCAGCACCCCGACCCCGGGGGCCACTGAAGCTTTCTTT
CASTPTPGATEAFF
>TRBJ2-7|NA|TRBV15|TRBD1
TGTGCCACCAGCCGCGACAGGGGACCCTACGAGCAGTACTTC
CATSRDRGPYEQYF
>TRBJ2-2|NA|TRBV11-2|TRBD2
TGTGCCAGCAGCTTAGACCTAGCGGGGGGGCCAATCACCGGGGAGCTGTTTTTT
CASSLDLAGGPITGELFF
>TRBJ1-3|NA|TRBV19|NA
TGTGCCAGTAGACAGGGATCTCACTCTGGAAACACCATATATTTT
CASRQGSHSGNTIYF
>TRBJ1-6|few|TRBV3-1|NA
TGTGCCAGCAGCCAAGATACCGACGGTTATTCACCCCTCCACTTT
CASSQDTDGYSPLHF
>TRBJ2-4|many|TRBV21-1|NA
TGTGCCAGCTTCAATTTCCGGGACCCCATCTTCTACTTC
CASFNFRDPIFYF
>TRBJ2-7|few|TRBV20-1|NA
TGCAGTGCTTGGAGCGCCAAGCAGTACTTC
CSAWSAKQYF
>TRBJ2-2|NA|TRBV12-3/TRBV12-4|TRBD1
TGTGCCAGCAGTTTATGGGACAGGGGGCTGATCGGGGAGCTGTTTTTT
CASSLWDRGLIGELFF
>TRBJ1-5|many|TRBV3-1|NA
TGTGCCAGCAGCTCACGCGGTAGCAATCAGCCCCAGCATTTT
CASSSRGSNQPQHF
>TRBJ2-1|NA|TRBV2|TRBD2
TGTGCCAGCAGTTTCCCGGGTGGGACTAGCGGGGGGAGAAATGAGCAGTTCTTC
CASSFPGGTSGGRNEQFF
>TRBJ2-7|many|TRBV3-1|NA
TGTGCCAGCAGCCAAGTCAGACAGGATTACGAGCAGTACTTC
CASSQVRQDYEQYF
>TRBJ2-4|NA|TRBV11-2|TRBD2
TGTGCCAGCAGCTCAATAGAGGGACTAGCACAAAAAAACATTCAGTACTTC
CASSSIEGLAQKNIQYF
>TRBJ2-1|few|TRBV7-9|TRBD1
TGTGCCAGCAGCTCCCCGCGGAGACAGGGCCACAATGAGCAGTTCTTC
CASSSPRRQGHNEQFF
>TRBJ2-2|once|TRBV3-1|NA
TGTGCCAGCACCACGCAAGCGGCCGTCCCCCCTTCGAACACCGGGGAGCTGTTTTTT
CASTTQAAVPPSNTGELFF
>TRBJ2-1|many|TRBV4-1|NA
TGCGCCAGCAGCCCATACGGGACAGGGGGACTAGCGGATGAGCAGTTCTTC
CASSPYGTGGLADEQFF
>TRBJ2-3|many|TRBV7-6|NA
TGTGCCAGCAGCCTCCGGGGAGGGGGGACAGATACGCAGTATTTT
CASSLRGGGTDTQYF
>TRBJ1-5|few|TRBV6-4|TRBD1
TGTGCCAGCTCCCGGACAGGAGGATTTAGCAATCAGCCCCAGCATTTT
CASSRTGGFSNQPQHF
>TRBJ2-7|many|TRBV5-1|NA
TGCGCCAGCAGCGAAACCTCCTACGAGCAGTACTTC
CASSETSYEQYF
>TRBJ2-7|few|TRBV10-3|NA
TGTGCCATCAGTGAACCCGGGTTCGAGCAGTACTTC
CAISEPGFEQYF
>TRBJ1-4|few|TRBV5-1|TRBD1
TGCGCCAGCAGCTCGACCCGGGACAGGGGGCATGAAAAACTGTTTTTT
CASSSTRDRGHEKLFF
>TRBJ2-5|NA|TRBV5-1|TRBD2
TGCGCCAGCAGCTTTACTGGGACTAGCGGCCAAGAGACCCAGAACTTC
CASSFTGTSGQETQNF
>TRBJ1-1|many|TRBV9|NA
TGTGCCAGCAGCGTAGTCCCCACGGGGGGCGTTGAGGCTTTCTTT
CASSVVPTGGVEAFF
>TRBJ1-2|NA|TRBV11-1|NA
TGTGCCAGCAGCTTTCTTGTTACGACCAACTATGGCTACACCTTC
CASSFLVTTNYGYTF
>TRBJ2-7|many|TRBV9|TRBD1
TGTGCCAGCACCTCCTCGGACAGGGCAGTGGGGGAGCAGTACTTC
CASTSSDRAVGEQYF
>TRBJ2-5|many|TRBV24-1|NA
TGTGCCACCAGTGATCGGCTCGAACAAGAGACCCAGTACTTC
CATSDRLEQETQYF